This T cell receptor beta chain appears in the sequencing data of a study of T cell repertoires in cytomegalovirus infection. Study at large: Alongside well-studied HLA-B-restricted CMV epitopes, recently identified HLA-C-restricted CMV epitopes were also used. Shared public TCR beta signatures pointed to both CMV infection and a matching HLA type. Whole-study results and caveats: Across the ex vivo response, the dominant clonotypes were HLA-C-restricted CMV-specific TCR beta clonotypes.

TCRdb ran MiXCR on the reads and lists one entry per CDR3 protein. The sample holds roughly 800,000 distinct CDR3 sequences; just under 30% are singletons and the top ten take around 13%. In this sample, this clonotype turned up many times. Its target is unknown. Trimming took 5 bases from V and 11 from J; bases not matched to a gene: 5. Germline CDR1 is SGHVS and CDR2 is FNYEAQ. CDR3 length: 13 amino acids. The sequence came from a human donor in good health (CMV status not recorded). Some clones in this sample may be carry-over from other donors' samples. Source: cultured CD8+ T cells from PBMCs, taken from culture after CMV antigen stimulation. The rearrangement links TRBV7-6 to TRBJ1-6, with 8 bases matching TRBD1. DNA for the CDR3: TGTGCCAGCAGCCCATGGACAGGGACACCCCTCCACTTT. Its translation: CASSPWTGTPLHF.